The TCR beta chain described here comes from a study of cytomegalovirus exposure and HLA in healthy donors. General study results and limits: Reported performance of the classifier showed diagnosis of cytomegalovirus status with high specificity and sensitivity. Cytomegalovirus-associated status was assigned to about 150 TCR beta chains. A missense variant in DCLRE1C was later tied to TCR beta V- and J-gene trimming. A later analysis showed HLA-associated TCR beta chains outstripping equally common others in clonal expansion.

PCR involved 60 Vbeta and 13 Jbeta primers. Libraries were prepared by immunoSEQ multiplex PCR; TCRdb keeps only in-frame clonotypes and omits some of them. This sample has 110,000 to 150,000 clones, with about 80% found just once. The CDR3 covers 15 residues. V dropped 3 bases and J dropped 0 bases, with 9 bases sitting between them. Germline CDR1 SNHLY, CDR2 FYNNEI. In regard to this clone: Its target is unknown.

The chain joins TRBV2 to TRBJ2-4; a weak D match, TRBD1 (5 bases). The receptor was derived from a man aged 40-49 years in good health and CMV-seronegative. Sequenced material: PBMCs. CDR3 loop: CASSEVRVAKNIQYF. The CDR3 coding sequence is TGTGCCAGCAGTGAGGTCAGGGTAGCCAAAAACATTCAGTACTTC.